This record looks at one T cell receptor beta chain sequence and its context. This specimen belongs to a study of shared T cell receptors in the human thymus. Sequenced by immunoSEQ multiplex PCR; TCRdb stores in-frame clones only, minus some. Of hundreds of thousands of clones in the sample, about four fifths were seen once. In addition, the sample was reused for a study of human thymus T cells. That publication notes: The thymus was resected at corrective cardiac surgery. Apparent bias marked the V and J gene usage of thymic and blood repertoires. Unrelated individuals reportedly shared highly overlapping thymic TCR repertoires.

Sequencing input: thymocytes. The sequence was obtained from a boy younger than two with a congenital heart defect.

The CDR3 DNA reads TGTGCCACCAGCGCCCGGGACAGGAACACCGGGGAGCTGTTTTTT. Its protein is CATSARDRNTGELFF. The J gene is TRBJ2-2, the V gene TRBV15; 7 bases map to TRBD1. Per germline, CDR1 LNHNV and CDR2 YYDKDF (reference sequence). The J segment lost 1 base and the V segment lost 5 bases, leaving 4 bases of the junction unmatched. The CDR3 extends over 15 amino acids.